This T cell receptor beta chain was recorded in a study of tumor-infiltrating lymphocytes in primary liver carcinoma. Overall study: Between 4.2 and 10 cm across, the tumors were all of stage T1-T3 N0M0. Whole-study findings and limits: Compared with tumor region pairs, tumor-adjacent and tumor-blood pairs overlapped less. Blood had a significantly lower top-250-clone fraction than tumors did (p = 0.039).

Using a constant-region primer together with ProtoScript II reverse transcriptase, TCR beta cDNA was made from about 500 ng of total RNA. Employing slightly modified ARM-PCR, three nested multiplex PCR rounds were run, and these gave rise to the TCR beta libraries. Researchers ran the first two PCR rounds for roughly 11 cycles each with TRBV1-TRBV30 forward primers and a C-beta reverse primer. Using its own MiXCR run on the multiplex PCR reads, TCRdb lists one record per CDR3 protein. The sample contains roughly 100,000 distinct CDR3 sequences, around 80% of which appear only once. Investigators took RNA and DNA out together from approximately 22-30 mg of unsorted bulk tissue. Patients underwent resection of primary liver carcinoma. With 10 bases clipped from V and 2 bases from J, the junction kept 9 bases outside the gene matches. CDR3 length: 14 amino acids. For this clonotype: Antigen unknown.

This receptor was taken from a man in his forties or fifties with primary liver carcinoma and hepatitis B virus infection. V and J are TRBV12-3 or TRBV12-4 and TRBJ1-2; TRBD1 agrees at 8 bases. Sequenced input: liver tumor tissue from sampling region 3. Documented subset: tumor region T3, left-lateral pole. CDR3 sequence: CANTQGQENYGYTF. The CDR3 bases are TGTGCCAACACCCAGGGACAGGAGAACTATGGCTACACCTTC.